This passage covers 8 T cell receptor beta chains from one sample sequenced in a study of cytomegalovirus exposure and HLA in healthy donors. Vbeta (60) and Jbeta (13) primers were used in the PCR. TCRdb keeps only in-frame clones here, not all; method: immunoSEQ multiplex PCR. The repertoire holds roughly 130,000 clones, with over 75% as singletons. The material sequenced was PBMCs. The receptors were sampled from a man between 25 and 39 years old in good health and CMV-seronegative.

This chain connects TRBV7-9 to TRBJ1-2, with unresolved D. This CDR3 contains 14 residues. Germline CDR1 reads SEHNR; CDR2 reads FQNEAQ (reference sequence). The V gene lost 2 bases and the J gene lost 0 bases, with 7 bases spanning the gap. The CDR3, as DNA: TGTGCCAGCAGCTTATACAGAACTAACTATGGCTACACCTTC. Its translation: CASSLYRTNYGYTF.

The sample holds one count of this clone. The chain is built from TRBV5-1 and TRBJ1-2; a possible D gene is TRBD1 (5 bases). V lost 4 bases, J lost 0 bases, and 22 bases lay in between. The CDR3 covers 18 residues. CDR1 SGHRS and CDR2 YFSETQ come from the germline V gene. The CDR3 coding sequence is TGCGCCAGCAGCCCTGGTGTACAGGTCCGCCCTTCTAACTATGGCTACACCTTC. This gives the protein CASSPGVQVRPSNYGYTF.

This sequence joins TRBV5-4 and TRBJ2-1; 12 positions agree with TRBD2. Germline values: CDR1 SGHNT, CDR2 YYREEE (reference sequence). The V gene end was trimmed by 3 bases and the J gene end by 7 bases; junction bases not matched to a gene: 8. The CDR3 extends over 16 amino acids. This CDR3 is CASSSRTSGGPNEQFF. The CDR3 nucleotides are TGTGCCAGCAGCTCCCGCACTAGCGGGGGGCCGAATGAGCAGTTCTTC.

This chain uses TRBV5-1 with TRBJ2-5; D remains unclear. From germline, CDR1 is SGHRS and CDR2 YFSETQ. The ends were cut back, 7 bases at V and 1 base at J, with 11 bases in the middle. CDR3 length: 13 amino acids. CDR3 amino acids: CASRRGSQETQYF. CDR3 coding DNA: TGCGCCAGCCGCCGCGGATCCCAAGAGACCCAGTACTTC.

This clone has more than one count but fewer than ten. The DNA for the CDR3 is TGTGCCAGCAGGGGAGGACAGGTAGGGCAAACTGAAGCTTTCTTT. Translation gives CASRGGQVGQTEAFF. The chain recombines TRBV2 with TRBJ1-1; the match to TRBD1 covers 7 bases. Looked up from germline, CDR1 is SNHLY and CDR2 is FYNNEI. The CDR3 spans 15 residues. V lost 6 bases, J lost 5 bases, and 12 bases stayed unmatched. Together with reference TRBV2 and TRBJ1-1, the CDR3 gives the full variable domain: EPEVTQTPSHQVTQMGQEVILRCVPISNHLYFYWYRQILGQKVEFLVSFYNNEISEKSEIFDDQFSVERPDGSNFTLKIRSTKLEDSAMYFCASRGGQVGQTEAFFGQGTRLTVV.

The chain combines TRBV4-2 with TRBJ2-1, with 10 bases identical to TRBD1. Germline-derived CDR1 and CDR2 are LGHNA and YNFKEQ. The CDR3 length is 16 residues. Trimming took 1 base from V and 9 from J; bases not matched to a gene: 9. The CDR3 loop is CASSQALGTGVVEQFF. CDR3 bases: TGTGCCAGCAGCCAAGCATTAGGGACAGGGGTTGTTGAGCAGTTCTTC.

This rearrangement joins TRBV12-1 to TRBJ2-7; the D call of TRBD1 is as the table states it, not checked on the DNA. TRBV12-1 is annotated as a pseudogene. The length of the CDR3 is 13 residues. In DNA form, the CDR3 reads TGTGCCAGCAGCTCGCGGACAGGGCACGAGCAGTACTTC. Translation: CASSSRTGHEQYF.

The rearrangement joins TRBV5-1 to TRBJ2-7, with 10 bases aligning to TRBD2. The length of the CDR3 is 14 residues. Germline-derived CDR1 and CDR2 are SGHRS and YFSETQ. V shed 3 bases and J 2 bases; nucleotides not matched to a gene: 2. The DNA for the CDR3 is TGCGCCAGCAGCTCAACTAGCGGGGCCTACGAGCAGTACTTC. This codes for CASSSTSGAYEQYF. The variable domain in full, with the rest retrieved from reference TRBV5-1 and TRBJ2-7, is KAGVTQTPRYLIKTRGQQVTLSCSPISGHRSVSWYQQTPGQGLQFLFEYFSETQRNKGNFPGRFSGRQFSNSRSEMNVSTLELGDSALYLCASSSTSGAYEQYFGPGTRLTVT.